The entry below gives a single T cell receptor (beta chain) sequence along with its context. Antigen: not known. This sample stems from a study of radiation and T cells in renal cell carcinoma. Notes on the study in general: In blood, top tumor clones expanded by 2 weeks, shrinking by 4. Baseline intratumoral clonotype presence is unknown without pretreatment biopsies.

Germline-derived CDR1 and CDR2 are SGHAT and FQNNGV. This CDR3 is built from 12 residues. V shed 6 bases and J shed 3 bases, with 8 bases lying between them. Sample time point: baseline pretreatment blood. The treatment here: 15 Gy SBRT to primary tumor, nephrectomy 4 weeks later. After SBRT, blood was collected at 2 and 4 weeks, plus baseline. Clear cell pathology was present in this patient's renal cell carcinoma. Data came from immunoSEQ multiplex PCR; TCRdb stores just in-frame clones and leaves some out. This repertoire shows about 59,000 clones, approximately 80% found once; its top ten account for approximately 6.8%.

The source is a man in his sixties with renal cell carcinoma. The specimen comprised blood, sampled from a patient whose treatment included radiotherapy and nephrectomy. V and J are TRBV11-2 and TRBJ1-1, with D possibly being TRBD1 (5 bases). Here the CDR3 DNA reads TGTGCCAGCAGTTTCAGGGACACTGAAGCTTTCTTT. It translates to CASSFRDTEAFF.